This TCR beta chain comes out of a study of blood T cell repertoires in COVID-19. Germline V lookup: CDR1 SNHLY, CDR2 FYNNEI. Between the trimmed V and J ends, which lost 7 bases and 7 bases, there was a span of 10 bases. The CDR3 is 11 amino acids. Generated by immunoSEQ multiplex PCR, the TCRdb table keeps only in-frame clones and is missing some. There are about 130,000 clones in the sample; roughly four fifths occur only once, and more than 15% lies in the top ten. The sequencing sample was made of PBMCs or T cells enriched from blood (not recorded which). V usage is TRBV2 and J usage is TRBJ1-1; tentative D call: TRBD1 (5 bases). The sequence was obtained from a man aged 30 to 39 who had recovered from COVID-19. The CDR3 reads CASTDRYEAFF. The CDR3 nucleotides read TGTGCCAGCACCGACAGATATGAAGCTTTCTTT.